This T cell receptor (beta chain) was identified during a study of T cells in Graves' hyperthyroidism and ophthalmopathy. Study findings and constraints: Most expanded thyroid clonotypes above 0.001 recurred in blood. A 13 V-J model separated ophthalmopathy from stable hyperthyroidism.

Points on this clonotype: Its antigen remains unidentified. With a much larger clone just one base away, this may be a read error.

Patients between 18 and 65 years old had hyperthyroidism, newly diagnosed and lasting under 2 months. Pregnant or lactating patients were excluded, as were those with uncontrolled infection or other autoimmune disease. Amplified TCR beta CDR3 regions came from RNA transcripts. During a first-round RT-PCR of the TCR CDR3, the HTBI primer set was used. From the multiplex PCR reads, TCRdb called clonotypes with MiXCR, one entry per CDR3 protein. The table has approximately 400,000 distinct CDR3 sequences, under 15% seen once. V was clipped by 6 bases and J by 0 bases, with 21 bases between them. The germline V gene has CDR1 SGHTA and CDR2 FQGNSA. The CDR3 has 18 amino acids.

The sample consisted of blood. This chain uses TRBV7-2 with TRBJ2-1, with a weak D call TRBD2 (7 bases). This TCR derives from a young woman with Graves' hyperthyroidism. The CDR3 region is CASRTRGGGGSSYNEQFF. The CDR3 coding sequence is TGTGCCAGCAGAACAAGGGGGGGGGGGGGGAGCTCCTACAATGAGCAGTTCTTC.